What follows are 5 T cell receptor beta chains derived from one specimen sequenced in a study of a mutant IDH1 vaccine in newly diagnosed glioma. Noted time point: baseline, week 1 (first vaccination visit). Documented treatment: pre-vaccination baseline after standard-of-care therapy. Data came from immunoSEQ multiplex PCR; TCRdb stores just in-frame clones and leaves some out. Of tens of thousands of clones in the sample, about 83% were seen once. Source: peripheral blood mononuclear cells (PBMCs), taken from a glioma patient treated with radiotherapy, temozolomide or both. These receptors came from a woman between 18 and 29 years old with glioma. Some clones in this sample may be carry-over from other donors' samples.

The chain is built from TRBV7-6 and TRBJ1-2; D is uncertain. Between the trimmed V and J ends, which lost 1 base and 2 bases, there was a span of 5 bases. Per germline, CDR1 SGHVS and CDR2 FNYEAQ. There are 13 residues in the CDR3. The CDR3 loop is CASSLVGNYGYTF. CDR3 DNA sequence: TGTGCCAGCAGCTTAGTAGGGAACTATGGCTACACCTTC.

This chain links TRBV19 with TRBJ1-1; a weak D match, TRBD1 (5 bases). This CDR3 has 14 residues. Trimming took off 5 bases at V and 0 bases at J, with 10 bases between the two ends. From germline, CDR1 is LNHDA and CDR2 SQIVND (reference sequence). In DNA form, the CDR3 reads TGTGCCAGTAGTGAGCAGGGTTTGAACACTGAAGCTTTCTTT. Residues: CASSEQGLNTEAFF.

The chain uses TRBV7-9 and TRBJ1-1; D possibly corresponds to TRBD1 (5 bases). This CDR3 is 13 amino acids long. Trimming cost V 4 bases and J 2 bases, with 8 bases left between them. Germline lookup yields CDR1 SEHNR and CDR2 FQNEAQ (reference sequence). The CDR3 DNA reads TGTGCCAGCAGCTCGGGGGGTAACACTGAAGCTTTCTTT. Translated: CASSSGGNTEAFF.

The rearrangement links TRBV5-6 to TRBJ1-1; no definite D call. The germline V gene has CDR1 SGHDT and CDR2 YYEEEE. V was pared by 2 bases and J by 3 bases, with 5 bases between. The CDR3 loop spans 12 amino acids. This chain's CDR3 is CASSFGDTEAFF. The CDR3 coding sequence is TGTGCCAGCAGCTTCGGGGACACTGAAGCTTTCTTT.

The chain is built from TRBV6-5 and TRBJ2-5; 7 nucleotides agree with TRBD2. There are 16 residues in the CDR3. Germline CDR1 MNHEY, CDR2 SVGAGI. V lost 2 bases to trimming and J lost 5 bases; unmatched junction nucleotides: 11. The CDR3 nucleotides are TGTGCCAGCAGTTACGCTGCGGGAGCGGTCGGGGAGACCCAGTACTTC. Translating it yields CASSYAAGAVGETQYF.